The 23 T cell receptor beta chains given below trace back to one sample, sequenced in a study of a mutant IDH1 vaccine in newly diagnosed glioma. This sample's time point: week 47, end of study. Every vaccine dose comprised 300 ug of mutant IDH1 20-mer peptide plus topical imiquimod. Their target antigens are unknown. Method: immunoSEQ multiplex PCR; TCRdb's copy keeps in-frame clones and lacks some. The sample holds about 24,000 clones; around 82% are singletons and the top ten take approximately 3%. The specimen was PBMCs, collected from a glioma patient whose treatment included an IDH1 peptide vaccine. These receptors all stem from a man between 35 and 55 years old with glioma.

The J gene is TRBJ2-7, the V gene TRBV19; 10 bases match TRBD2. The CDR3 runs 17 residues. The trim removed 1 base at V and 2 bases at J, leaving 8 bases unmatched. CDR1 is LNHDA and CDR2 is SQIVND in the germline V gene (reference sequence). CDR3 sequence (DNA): TGTGCCAGTAGTATAGGCCGGGCTAGCGGGAGCCCCTACGAGCAGTACTTC. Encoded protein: CASSIGRASGSPYEQYF.

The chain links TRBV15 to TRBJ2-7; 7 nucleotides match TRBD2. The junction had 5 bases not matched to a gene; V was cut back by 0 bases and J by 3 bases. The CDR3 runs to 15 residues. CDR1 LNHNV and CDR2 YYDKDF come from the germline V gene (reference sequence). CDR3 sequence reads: CATSRETSVLYEQYF. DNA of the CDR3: TGTGCCACCAGCAGAGAAACTAGCGTTCTCTACGAGCAGTACTTC.

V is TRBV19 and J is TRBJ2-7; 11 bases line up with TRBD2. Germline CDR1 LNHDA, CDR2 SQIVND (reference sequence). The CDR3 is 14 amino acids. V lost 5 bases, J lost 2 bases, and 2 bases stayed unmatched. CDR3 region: CASSPGLAAYEQYF. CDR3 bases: TGTGCCAGTAGTCCGGGACTAGCGGCCTACGAGCAGTACTTC.

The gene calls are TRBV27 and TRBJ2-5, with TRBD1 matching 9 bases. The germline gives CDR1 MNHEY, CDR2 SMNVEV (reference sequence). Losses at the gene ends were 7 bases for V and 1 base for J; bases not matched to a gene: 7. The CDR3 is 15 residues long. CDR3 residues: CASTLDRGGQETQYF. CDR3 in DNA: TGTGCCAGCACCCTGGACAGGGGTGGCCAAGAGACCCAGTACTTC.

In nucleotides, the CDR3 is TGTGCCAGCGACAGGGGCGGCGGTTTAAACACCATATATTTT. This sequence encodes CASDRGGGLNTIYF. This chain connects TRBV19 to TRBJ1-3; 8 bases fit TRBD1. Per germline, CDR1 LNHDA and CDR2 SQIVND (reference sequence). The ends lost 9 bases at V and 6 bases at J; junction bases unmatched: 10. CDR3 length: 14 amino acids.

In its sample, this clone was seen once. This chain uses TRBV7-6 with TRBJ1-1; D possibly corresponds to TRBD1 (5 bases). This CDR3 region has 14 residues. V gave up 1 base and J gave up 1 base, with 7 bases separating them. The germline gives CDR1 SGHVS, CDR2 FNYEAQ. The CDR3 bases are TGTGCCAGCAGCTTAGGCAGGGCGAACACTGAAGCTTTCTTT. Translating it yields CASSLGRANTEAFF. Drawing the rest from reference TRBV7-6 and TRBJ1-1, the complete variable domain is GAGVSQSPRYKVTKRGQDVALRCDPISGHVSLYWYRQALGQGPEFLTYFNYEAQQDKSGLPNDRFSAERPEGSISTLTIQRTEQRDSAMYRCASSLGRANTEAFFGQGTRLTVV.

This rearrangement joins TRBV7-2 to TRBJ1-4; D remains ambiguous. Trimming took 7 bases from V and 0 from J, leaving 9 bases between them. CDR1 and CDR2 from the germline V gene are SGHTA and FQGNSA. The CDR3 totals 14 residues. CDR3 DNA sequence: TGTGCCAGCACCCTGACCCCAACTAATGAAAAACTGTTTTTT. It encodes CASTLTPTNEKLFF.

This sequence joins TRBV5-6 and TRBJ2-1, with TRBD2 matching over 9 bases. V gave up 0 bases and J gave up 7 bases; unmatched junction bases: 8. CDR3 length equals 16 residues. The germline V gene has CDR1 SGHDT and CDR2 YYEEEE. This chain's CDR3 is CASSLDSGRFWNEQFF. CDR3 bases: TGTGCCAGCAGCTTGGATAGCGGGAGATTCTGGAATGAGCAGTTCTTC.

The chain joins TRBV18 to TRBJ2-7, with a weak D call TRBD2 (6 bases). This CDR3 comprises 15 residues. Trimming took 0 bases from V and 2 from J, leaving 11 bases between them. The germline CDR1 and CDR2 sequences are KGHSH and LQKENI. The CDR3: CASSPPASAAYEQYF. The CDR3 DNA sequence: TGTGCCAGCTCACCACCGGCTAGCGCGGCCTACGAGCAGTACTTC.

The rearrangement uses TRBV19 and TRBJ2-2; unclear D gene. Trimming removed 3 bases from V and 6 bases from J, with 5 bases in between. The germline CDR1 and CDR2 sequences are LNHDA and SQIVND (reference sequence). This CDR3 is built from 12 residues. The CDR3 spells CASSMVPGELFF. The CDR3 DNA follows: TGTGCCAGTAGTATGGTACCCGGGGAGCTGTTTTTT.

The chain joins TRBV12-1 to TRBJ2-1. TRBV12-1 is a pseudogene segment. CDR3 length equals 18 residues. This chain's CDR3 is CASSFDRDGSRIYNEQFF. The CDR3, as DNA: TGTGCCAGCAGCTTTGACCGGGACGGGTCTAGAATCTACAATGAGCAGTTCTTC.

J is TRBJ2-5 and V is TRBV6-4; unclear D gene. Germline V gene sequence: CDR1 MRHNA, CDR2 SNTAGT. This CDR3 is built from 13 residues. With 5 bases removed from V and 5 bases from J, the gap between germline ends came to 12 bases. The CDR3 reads CASSRGLRETQYF. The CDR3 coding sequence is TGTGCCAGCAGTCGAGGCCTGAGGGAGACCCAGTACTTC.

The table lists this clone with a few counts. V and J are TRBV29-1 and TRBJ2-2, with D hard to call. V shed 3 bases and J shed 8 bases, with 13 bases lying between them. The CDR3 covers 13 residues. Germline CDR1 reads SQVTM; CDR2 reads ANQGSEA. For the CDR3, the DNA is TGCAGCGTTGAGGGCCCTAGAATGGGGGAGCTGTTTTTT. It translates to CSVEGPRMGELFF.

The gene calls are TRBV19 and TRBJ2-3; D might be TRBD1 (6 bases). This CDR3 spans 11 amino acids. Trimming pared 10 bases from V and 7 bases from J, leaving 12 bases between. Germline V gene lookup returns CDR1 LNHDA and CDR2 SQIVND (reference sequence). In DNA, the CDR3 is TGTGCCACCACGACAGGCTATACGCAGTATTTT. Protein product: CATTTGYTQYF.

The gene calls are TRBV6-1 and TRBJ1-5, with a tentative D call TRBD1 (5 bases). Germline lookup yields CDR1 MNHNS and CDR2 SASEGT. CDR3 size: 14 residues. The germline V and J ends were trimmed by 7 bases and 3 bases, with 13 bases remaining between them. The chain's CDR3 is CASNLGVPNQPQHF. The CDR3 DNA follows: TGTGCCAGCAACTTGGGGGTCCCCAATCAGCCCCAGCATTTT.

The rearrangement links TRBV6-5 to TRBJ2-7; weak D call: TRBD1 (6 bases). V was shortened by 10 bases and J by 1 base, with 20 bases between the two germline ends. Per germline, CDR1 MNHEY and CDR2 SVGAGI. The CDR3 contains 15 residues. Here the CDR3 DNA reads TGTGCCACTTCCGAGAGGGGGATCATGTCCTACGAGCAGTACTTC. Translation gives CATSERGIMSYEQYF.

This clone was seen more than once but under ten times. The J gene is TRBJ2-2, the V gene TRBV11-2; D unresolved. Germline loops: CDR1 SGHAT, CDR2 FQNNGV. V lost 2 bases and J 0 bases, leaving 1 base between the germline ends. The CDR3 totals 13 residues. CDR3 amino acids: CASSLSNTGELFF. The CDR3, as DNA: TGTGCCAGCAGCTTATCGAACACCGGGGAGCTGTTTTTT.

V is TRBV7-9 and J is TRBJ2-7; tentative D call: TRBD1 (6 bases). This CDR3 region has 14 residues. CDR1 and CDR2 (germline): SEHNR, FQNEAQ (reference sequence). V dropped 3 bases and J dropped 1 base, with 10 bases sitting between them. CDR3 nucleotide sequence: TGTGCCAGCAGCTTCGAGGGGGAATCCTACGAGCAGTACTTC. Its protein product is CASSFEGESYEQYF.

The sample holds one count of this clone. The CDR3 is CASSQDPAGNTGELFF. CDR3 bases: TGTGCCAGCAGCCAAGATCCAGCGGGTAACACCGGGGAGCTGTTTTTT. The J gene is TRBJ2-2, the V gene TRBV4-2; weak D call: TRBD2 (6 bases). Germline values: CDR1 LGHNA, CDR2 YNFKEQ. The CDR3 contains 16 residues. Trimming pared 0 bases from V and 2 bases from J, leaving 10 bases between.

The DNA for the CDR3 is TGTGCCAGCAGCTTGGTTGGGAGCTCCTACAATGAGCAGTTCTTC. Amino acid sequence: CASSLVGSSYNEQFF. The chain uses TRBV5-4 and TRBJ2-1; a weak D match, TRBD2 (5 bases). CDR3 length equals 15 residues. V lost 0 bases and J lost 0, with 7 bases in between. Germline lookup yields CDR1 SGHNT and CDR2 YYREEE (reference sequence).

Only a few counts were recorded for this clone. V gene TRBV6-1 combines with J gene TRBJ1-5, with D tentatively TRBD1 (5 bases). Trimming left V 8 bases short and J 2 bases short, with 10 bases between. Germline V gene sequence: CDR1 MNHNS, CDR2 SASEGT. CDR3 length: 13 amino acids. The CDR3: CASPEQGNQPQHF. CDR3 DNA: TGTGCCAGCCCGGAACAGGGCAATCAGCCCCAGCATTTT.

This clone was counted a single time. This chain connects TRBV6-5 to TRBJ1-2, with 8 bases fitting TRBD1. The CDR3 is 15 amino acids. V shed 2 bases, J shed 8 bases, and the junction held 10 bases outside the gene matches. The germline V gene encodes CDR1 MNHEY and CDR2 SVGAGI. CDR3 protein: CASSYLTQGAEGYTF. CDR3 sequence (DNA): TGTGCCAGCAGTTACCTCACCCAGGGGGCAGAGGGCTACACCTTC.

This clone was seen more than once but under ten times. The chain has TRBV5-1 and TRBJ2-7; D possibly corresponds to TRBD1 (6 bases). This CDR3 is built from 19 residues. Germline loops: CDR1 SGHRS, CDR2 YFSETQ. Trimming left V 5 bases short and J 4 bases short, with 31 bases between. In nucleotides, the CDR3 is TGCGCCAGCAGGTCCCAACCGAGCACAGGGATCGTCACAGTGTACGAGCAGTACTTC. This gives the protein CASRSQPSTGIVTVYEQYF.